This record looks at one TCR beta chain sequence and its context. CDR1 and CDR2 (germline): MDHEN, SYDVKM. This CDR3 is 14 amino acids long. Trimming removed 5 bases from V and 12 bases from J; junction bases left unmatched: 10. The sample originates from a study of blood T cell repertoires in COVID-19. For the study at large: Samples of COVID-19 (acute and convalescent) were obtained from the United States, Italy and Spain.

TCRdb's copy holds only in-frame clones and misses some; the assay was immunoSEQ multiplex PCR. Here the sample spans about 190,000 clones, about 84% being singletons. The sequenced sample was peripheral blood. The genes are TRBV28 and TRBJ1-6, with 7 positions matching TRBD1. This TCR came from a woman aged 25-40 years with acute or convalescent COVID-19. The CDR3, as DNA: TGTGCCAGCAGTCAGCCGGGACAGTTTGAACCCCTCCACTTT. Translating gives CASSQPGQFEPLHF.